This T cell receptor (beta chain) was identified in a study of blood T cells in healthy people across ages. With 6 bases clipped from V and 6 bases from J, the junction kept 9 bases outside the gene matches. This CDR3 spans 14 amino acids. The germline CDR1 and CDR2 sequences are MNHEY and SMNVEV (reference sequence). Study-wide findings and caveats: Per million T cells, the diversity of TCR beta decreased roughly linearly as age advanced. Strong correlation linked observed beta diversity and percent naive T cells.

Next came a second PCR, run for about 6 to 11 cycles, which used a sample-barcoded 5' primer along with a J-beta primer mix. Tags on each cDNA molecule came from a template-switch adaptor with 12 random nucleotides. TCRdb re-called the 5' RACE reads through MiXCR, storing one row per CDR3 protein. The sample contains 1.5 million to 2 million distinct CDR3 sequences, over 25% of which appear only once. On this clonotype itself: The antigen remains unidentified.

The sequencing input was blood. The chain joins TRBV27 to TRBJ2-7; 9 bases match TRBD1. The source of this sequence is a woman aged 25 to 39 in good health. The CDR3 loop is CASRRDRVNSEQYF. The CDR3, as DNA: TGTGCCAGCAGGCGGGACAGGGTCAATAGCGAGCAGTACTTC.